This T cell receptor beta chain was identified in a study of T cells expressing NK-cell markers. Points from the study as a whole: Of the CD8+ T cells in roughly 6 donors, about 1.0-7.5% belonged to dominant NKG2C+ clonotypes. Several donors' CD3+CD56-NKG2C+ cells were dominated by the same clonotypes.

The germline gives CDR1 SQVTM, CDR2 ANQGSEA. CDR3 length: 13 residues. On this clonotype itself: Its antigen is as yet unknown.

TCRdb re-called the 5' RACE reads, yielding one record per CDR3 amino acid sequence without DNA. Its table lists about 370,000 distinct CDR3 sequences. The TCR comes from a woman between 45 and 60 years old in good health. The chain has TRBV29-1 and TRBJ2-7. Material for sequencing was blood T cells: a sorted CD56 or NKG2C T cell subset, CD4+ or CD8+ T cells, or bulk PBMC T cells (not recorded which). The CDR3 spells CSVEDPYSYEQYF.